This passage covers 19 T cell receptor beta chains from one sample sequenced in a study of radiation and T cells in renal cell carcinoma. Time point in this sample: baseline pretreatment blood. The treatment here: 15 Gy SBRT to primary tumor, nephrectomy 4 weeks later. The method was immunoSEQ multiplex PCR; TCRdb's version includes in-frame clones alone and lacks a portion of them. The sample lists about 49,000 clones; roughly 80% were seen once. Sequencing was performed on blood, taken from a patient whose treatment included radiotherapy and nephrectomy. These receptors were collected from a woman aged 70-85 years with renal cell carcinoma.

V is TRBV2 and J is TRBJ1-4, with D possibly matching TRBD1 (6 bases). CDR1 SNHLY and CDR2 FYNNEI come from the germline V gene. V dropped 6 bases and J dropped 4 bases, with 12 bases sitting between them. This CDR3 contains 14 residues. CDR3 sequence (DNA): TGTGCCAGCAGCGGGACATCCTATAATGAAAAACTGTTTTTT. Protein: CASSGTSYNEKLFF.

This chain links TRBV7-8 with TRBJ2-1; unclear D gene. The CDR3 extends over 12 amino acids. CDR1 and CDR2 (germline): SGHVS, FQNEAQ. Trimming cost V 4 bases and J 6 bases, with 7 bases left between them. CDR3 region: CASSSRVNEQFF. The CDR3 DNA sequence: TGTGCCAGCAGCTCAAGGGTCAATGAGCAGTTCTTC.

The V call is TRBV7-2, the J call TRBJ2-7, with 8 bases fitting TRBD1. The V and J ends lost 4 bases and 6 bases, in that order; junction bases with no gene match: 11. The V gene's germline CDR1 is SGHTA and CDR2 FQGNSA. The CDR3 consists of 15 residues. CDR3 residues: CASSWRTGSESEQYF. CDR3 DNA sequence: TGTGCCAGCAGCTGGAGGACAGGGTCGGAATCCGAGCAGTACTTC.

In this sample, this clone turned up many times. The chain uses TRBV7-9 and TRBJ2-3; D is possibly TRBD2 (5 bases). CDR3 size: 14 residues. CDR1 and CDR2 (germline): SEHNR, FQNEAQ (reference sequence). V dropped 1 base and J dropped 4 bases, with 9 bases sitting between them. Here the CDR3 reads CASSLVRRPDTQYF. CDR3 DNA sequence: TGTGCCAGCAGCTTAGTTAGGAGGCCAGATACGCAGTATTTT.

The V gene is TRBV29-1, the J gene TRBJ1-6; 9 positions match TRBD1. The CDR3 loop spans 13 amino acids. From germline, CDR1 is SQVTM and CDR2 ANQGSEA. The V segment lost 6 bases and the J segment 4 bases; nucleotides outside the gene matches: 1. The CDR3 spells CSVGTGYNSPLHF. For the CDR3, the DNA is TGCAGCGTGGGGACAGGGTATAATTCACCCCTCCACTTT.

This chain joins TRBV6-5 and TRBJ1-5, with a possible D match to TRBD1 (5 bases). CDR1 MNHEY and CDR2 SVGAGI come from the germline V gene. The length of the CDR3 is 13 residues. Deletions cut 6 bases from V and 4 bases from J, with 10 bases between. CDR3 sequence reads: CASSRDVNQPQHF. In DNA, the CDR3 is TGTGCCAGCAGCCGGGACGTGAATCAGCCCCAGCATTTT.

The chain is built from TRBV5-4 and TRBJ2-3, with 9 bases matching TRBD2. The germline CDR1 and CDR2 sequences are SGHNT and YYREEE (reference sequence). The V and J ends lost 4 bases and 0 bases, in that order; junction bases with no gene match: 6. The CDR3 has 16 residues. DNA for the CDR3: TGTGCCAGCAGCCGGACGCGGGGGGGAAGCACAGATACGCAGTATTTT. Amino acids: CASSRTRGGSTDTQYF.

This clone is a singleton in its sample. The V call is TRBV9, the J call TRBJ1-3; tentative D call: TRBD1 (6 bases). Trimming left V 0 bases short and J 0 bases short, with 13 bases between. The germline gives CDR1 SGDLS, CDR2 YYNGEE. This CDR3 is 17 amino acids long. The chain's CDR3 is CASSVGWGAISGNTIYF. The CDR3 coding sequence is TGTGCCAGCAGCGTAGGCTGGGGGGCTATCTCTGGAAACACCATATATTTT.

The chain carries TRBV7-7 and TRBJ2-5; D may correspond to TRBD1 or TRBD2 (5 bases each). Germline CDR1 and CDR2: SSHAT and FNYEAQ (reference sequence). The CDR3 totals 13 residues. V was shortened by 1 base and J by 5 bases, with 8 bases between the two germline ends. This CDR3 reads CASSLVGEETQYF. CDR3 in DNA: TGTGCCAGCAGCTTAGTAGGGGAGGAGACCCAGTACTTC.

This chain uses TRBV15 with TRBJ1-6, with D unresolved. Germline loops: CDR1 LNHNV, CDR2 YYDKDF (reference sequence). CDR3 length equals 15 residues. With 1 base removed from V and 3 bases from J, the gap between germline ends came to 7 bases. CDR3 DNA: TGTGCCACCAGCAGAGTGCGGCTCTATAATTCACCCCTCCACTTT. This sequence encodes CATSRVRLYNSPLHF.

The DNA for the CDR3 is TGTGCCAGCAGCTTAGGCGGGAACCCAACCTCTAATGAGCAGTTCTTC. Its protein is CASSLGGNPTSNEQFF. The chain employs TRBV11-2 and TRBJ2-1; D might be TRBD2 (6 bases). CDR1 and CDR2 (germline): SGHAT, FQNNGV. The CDR3 consists of 16 residues. The V gene lost 1 base and the J gene lost 7 bases, with 17 bases spanning the gap. The whole variable domain, filled in from reference TRBV11-2 and TRBJ2-1, reads EAGVAQSPRYKIIEKRQSVAFWCNPISGHATLYWYQQILGQGPKLLIQFQNNGVVDDSQLPKDRFSAERLKGVDSTLKIQPAKLEDSAVYLCASSLGGNPTSNEQFFGPGTRLTVL.

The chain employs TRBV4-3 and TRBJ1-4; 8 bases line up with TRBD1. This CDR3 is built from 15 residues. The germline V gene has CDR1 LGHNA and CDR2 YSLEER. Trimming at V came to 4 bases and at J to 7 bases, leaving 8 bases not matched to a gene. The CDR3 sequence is CASSPQGARVEKLFF. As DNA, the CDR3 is TGCGCCAGCAGCCCGCAGGGGGCTAGGGTTGAAAAACTGTTTTTT.

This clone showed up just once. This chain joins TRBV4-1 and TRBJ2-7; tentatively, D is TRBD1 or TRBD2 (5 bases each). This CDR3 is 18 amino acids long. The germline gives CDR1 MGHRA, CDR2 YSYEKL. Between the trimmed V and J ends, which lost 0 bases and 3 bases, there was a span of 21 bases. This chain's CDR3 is CASSQDRVLGPVLYEQYF. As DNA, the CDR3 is TGCGCCAGCAGCCAAGATCGGGTGCTGGGACCGGTACTCTACGAGCAGTACTTC.

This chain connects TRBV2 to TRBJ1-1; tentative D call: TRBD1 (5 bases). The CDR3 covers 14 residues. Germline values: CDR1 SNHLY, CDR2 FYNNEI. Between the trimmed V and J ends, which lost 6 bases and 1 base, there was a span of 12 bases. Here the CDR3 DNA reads TGTGCCAGCAGCGGAGGGAGGGGGAACACTGAAGCTTTCTTT. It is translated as CASSGGRGNTEAFF.

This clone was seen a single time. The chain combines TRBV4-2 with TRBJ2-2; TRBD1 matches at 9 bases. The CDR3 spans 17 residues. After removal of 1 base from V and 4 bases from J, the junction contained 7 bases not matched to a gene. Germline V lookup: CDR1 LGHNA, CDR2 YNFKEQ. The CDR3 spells CASSQALGTGPTGELFF. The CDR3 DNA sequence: TGTGCCAGCAGCCAAGCTCTCGGGACAGGGCCCACCGGGGAGCTGTTTTTT.

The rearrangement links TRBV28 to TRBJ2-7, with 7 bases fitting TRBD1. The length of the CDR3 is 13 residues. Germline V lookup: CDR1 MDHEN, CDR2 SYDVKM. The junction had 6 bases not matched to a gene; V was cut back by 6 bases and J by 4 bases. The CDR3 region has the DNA TGTGCCAGCAGCATCGACAGGGTATACGAGCAGTACTTC. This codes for CASSIDRVYEQYF.

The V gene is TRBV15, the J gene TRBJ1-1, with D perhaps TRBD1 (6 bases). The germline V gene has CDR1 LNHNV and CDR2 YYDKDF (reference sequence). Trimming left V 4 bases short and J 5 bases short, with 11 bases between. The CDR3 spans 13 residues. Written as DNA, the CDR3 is TGTGCCACCAGCATCAGGGGTGGAACTGAAGCTTTCTTT. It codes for CATSIRGGTEAFF.

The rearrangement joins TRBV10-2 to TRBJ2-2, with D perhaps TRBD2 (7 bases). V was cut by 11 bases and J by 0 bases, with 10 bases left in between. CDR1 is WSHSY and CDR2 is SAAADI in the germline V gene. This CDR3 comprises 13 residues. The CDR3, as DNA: TGCGCCGCGGGGGCCACGAACACCGGGGAGCTGTTTTTT. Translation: CAAGATNTGELFF.

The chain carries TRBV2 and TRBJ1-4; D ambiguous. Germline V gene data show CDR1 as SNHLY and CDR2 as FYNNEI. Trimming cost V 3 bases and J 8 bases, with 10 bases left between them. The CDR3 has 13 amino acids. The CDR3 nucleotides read TGTGCCAGCAGTGATGAGTCCGTGGAAAAACTGTTTTTT. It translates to CASSDESVEKLFF.